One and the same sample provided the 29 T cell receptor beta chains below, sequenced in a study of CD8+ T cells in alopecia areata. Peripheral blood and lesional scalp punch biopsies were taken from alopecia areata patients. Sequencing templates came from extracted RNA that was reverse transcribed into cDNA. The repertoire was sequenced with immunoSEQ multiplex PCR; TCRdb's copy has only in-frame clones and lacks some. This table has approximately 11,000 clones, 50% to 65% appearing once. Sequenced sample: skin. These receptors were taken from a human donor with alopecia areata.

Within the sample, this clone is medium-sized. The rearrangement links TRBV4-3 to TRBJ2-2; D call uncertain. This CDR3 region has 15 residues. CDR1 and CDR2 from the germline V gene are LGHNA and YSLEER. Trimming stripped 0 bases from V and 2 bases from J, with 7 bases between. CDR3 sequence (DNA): TGCGCCAGCAGCCAAGACAACAGAAACACCGGGGAGCTGTTTTTT. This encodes CASSQDNRNTGELFF.

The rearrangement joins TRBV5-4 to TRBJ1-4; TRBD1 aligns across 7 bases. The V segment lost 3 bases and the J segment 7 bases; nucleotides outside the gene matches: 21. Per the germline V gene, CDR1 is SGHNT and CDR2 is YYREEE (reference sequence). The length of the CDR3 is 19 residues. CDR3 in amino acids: CASSSTLRTLRQGGEKLFF. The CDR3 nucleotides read TGTGCCAGCAGCTCGACCCTACGTACGTTGCGACAGGGTGGTGAAAAACTGTTTTTT.

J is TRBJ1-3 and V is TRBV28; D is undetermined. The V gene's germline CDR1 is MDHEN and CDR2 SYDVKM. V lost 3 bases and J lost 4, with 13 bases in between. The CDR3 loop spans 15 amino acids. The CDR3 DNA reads TGTGCCAGCAGTTTCGGTGGGAAACACGGAAACACCATATATTTT. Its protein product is CASSFGGKHGNTIYF.

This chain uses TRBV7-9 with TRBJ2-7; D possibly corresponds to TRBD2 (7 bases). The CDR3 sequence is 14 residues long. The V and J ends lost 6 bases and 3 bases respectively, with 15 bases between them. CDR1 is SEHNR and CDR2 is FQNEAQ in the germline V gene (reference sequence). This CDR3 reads CASRAGGGSYEQYF. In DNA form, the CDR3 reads TGTGCCAGCAGAGCCGGGGGCGGGAGCTACGAGCAGTACTTC.

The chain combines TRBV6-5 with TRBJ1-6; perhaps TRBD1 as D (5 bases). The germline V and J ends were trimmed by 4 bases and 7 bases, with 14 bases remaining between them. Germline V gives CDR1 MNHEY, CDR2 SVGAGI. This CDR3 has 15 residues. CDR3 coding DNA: TGTGCCAGCAGTTTCTTCCAGGGCGAGAATTCACCCCTCCACTTT. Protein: CASSFFQGENSPLHF.

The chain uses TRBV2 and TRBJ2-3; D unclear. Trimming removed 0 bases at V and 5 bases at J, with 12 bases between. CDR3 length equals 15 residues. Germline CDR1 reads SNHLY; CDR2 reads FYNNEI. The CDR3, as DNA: TGTGCCAGCAGTGAAGCGCAGAAGGCGGAAGATACGCAGTATTTT. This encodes CASSEAQKAEDTQYF. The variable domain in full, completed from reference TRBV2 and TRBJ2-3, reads EPEVTQTPSHQVTQMGQEVILRCVPISNHLYFYWYRQILGQKVEFLVSFYNNEISEKSEIFDDQFSVERPDGSNFTLKIRSTKLEDSAMYFCASSEAQKAEDTQYFGPGTRLTVL.

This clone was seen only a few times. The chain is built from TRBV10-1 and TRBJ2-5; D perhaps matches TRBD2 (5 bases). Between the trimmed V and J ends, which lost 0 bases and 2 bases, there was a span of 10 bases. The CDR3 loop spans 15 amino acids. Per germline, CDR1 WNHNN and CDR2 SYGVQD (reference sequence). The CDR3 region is CASSESSGSQETQYF. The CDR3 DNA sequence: TGCGCCAGCAGTGAGTCAAGCGGATCTCAAGAGACCCAGTACTTC.

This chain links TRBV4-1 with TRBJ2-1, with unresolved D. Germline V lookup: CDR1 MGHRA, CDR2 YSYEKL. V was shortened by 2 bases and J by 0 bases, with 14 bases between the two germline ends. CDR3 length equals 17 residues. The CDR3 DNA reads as TGCGCCAGCAGCCAACCCCCCGGCGCCAGCTCCTACAATGAGCAGTTCTTC. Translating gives CASSQPPGASSYNEQFF.

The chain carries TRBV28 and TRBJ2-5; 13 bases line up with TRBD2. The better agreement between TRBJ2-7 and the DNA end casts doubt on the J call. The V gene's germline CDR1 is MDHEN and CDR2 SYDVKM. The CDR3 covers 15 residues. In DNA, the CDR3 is TGTGCCAGCAGCCGTGGGACTAGCGGGAACTACGAGCAGTACTTC. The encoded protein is CASSRGTSGNYEQYF.

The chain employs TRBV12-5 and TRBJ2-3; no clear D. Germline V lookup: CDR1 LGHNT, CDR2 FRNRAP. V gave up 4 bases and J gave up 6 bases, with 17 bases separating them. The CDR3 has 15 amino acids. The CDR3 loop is CASGSSAGVGDTQYF. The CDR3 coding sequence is TGTGCTAGTGGTTCGTCTGCCGGAGTGGGGGATACGCAGTATTTT.

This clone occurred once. The CDR3 sequence is CASSERRVGAFTDTQYF. The CDR3, as DNA: TGTGCCAGCAGTGAGCGGAGGGTCGGGGCTTTCACAGATACGCAGTATTTT. This sequence joins TRBV6-4 and TRBJ2-3, with D tentatively TRBD2 (6 bases). Germline V gene sequence: CDR1 MRHNA, CDR2 SNTAGT. Trimming removed 3 bases at V and 2 bases at J, with 18 bases between. The CDR3 runs to 17 residues.

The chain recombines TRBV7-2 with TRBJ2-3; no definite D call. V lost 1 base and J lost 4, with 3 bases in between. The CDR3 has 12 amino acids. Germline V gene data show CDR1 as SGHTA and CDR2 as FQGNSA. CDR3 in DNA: TGTGCCAGCAGCTTAGGGGCAGATACGCAGTATTTT. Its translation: CASSLGADTQYF. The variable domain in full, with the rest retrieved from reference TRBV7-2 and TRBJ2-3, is GAGVSQSPSNKVTEKGKDVELRCDPISGHTALYWYRQSLGQGLEFLIYFQGNSAPDKSGLPSDRFSAERTGGSVSTLTIQRTQQEDSAVYLCASSLGADTQYFGPGTRLTVL.

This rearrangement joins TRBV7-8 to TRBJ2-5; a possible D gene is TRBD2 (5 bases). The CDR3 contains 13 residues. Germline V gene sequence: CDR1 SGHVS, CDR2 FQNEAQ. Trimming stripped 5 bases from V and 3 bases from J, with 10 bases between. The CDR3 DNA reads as TGTGCCAGCAGCCGGAGGCCGGAAGAGACCCAGTACTTC. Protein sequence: CASSRRPEETQYF.

The CDR3 protein is CASSSRGLPPYEQYF. In nucleotides, the CDR3 is TGTGCCAGCAGTTCCCGAGGACTCCCACCCTACGAGCAGTACTTC. This sequence joins TRBV28 and TRBJ2-7; D may be TRBD2 (5 bases). V lost 4 bases to trimming and J lost 2 bases, with 15 bases between them. The CDR3 is made up of 15 amino acids. Germline V lookup: CDR1 MDHEN, CDR2 SYDVKM.

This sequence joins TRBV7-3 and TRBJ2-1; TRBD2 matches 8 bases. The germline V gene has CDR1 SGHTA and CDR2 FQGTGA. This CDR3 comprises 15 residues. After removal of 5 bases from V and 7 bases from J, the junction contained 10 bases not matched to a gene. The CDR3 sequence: CASSVRERGWNEQFF. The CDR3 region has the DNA TGTGCCAGCAGCGTCAGGGAGCGGGGGTGGAATGAGCAGTTCTTC.

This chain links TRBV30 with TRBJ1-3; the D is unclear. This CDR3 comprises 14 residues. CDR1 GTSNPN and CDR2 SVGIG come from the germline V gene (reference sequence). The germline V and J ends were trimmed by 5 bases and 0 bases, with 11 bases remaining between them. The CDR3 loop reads CAWLRGRSGNTIYF. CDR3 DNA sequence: TGTGCCTGGCTGCGCGGGCGCTCTGGAAACACCATATATTTT.

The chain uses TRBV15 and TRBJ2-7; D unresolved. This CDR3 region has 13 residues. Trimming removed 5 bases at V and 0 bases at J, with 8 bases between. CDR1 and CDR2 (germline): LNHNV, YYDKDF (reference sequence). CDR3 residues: CATSQQISYEQYF. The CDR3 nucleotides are TGTGCCACCAGCCAACAGATCTCCTACGAGCAGTACTTC.

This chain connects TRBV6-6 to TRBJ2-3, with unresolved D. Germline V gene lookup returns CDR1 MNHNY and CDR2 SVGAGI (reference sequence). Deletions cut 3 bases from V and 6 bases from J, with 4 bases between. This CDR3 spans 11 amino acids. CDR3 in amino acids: CASSYSDTQYF. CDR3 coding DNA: TGTGCCAGCAGTTATTCTGATACGCAGTATTTT.

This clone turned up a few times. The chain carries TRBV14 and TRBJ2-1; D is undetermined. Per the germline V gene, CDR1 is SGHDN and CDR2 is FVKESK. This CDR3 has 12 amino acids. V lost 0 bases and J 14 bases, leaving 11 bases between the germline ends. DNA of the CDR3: TGTGCCAGCAGCCAAGATGGGGATAGGGAGTTCTTC. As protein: CASSQDGDREFF.

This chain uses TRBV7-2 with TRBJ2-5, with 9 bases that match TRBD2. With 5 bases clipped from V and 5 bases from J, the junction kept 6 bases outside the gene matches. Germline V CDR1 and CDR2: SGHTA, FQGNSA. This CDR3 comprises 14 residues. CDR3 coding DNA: TGTGCCAGCAGCCCGGGACTAGCTACTGAGACCCAGTACTTC. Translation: CASSPGLATETQYF.

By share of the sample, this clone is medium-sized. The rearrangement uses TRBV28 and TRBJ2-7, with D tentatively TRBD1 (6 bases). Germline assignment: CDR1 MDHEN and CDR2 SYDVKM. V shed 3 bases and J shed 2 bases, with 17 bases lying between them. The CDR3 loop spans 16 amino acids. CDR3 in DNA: TGTGCCAGCAGTTTCTCAGCCCAGGGGCCTACCTACGAGCAGTACTTC. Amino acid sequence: CASSFSAQGPTYEQYF.

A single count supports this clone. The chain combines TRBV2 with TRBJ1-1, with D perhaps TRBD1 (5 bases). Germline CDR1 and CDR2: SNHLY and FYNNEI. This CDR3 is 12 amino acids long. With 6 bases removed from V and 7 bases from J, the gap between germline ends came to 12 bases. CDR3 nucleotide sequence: TGTGCCAGCAGGGTGGGGGGTCTTGAAGCTTTCTTT. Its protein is CASRVGGLEAFF.

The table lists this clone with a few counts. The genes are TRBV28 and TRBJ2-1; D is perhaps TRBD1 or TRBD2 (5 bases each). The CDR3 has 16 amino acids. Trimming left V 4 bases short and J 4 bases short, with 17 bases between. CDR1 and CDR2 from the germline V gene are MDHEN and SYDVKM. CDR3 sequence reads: CASSWILGDRYNEQFF. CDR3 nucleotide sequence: TGTGCCAGCAGTTGGATCTTGGGGGATAGGTACAATGAGCAGTTCTTC.

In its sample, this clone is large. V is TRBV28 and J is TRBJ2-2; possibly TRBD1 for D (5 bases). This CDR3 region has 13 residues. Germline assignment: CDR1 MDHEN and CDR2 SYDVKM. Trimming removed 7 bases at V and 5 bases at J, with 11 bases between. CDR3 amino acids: CASTAPGTGELFF. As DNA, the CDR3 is TGTGCCAGCACGGCCCCAGGGACCGGGGAGCTGTTTTTT.

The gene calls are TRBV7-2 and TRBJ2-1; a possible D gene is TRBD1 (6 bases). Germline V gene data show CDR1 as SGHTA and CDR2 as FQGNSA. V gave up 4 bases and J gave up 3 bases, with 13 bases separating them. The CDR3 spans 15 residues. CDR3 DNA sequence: TGTGCCAGCAGCTGGCTCGGCAGGGGCTACAATGAGCAGTTCTTC. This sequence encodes CASSWLGRGYNEQFF.

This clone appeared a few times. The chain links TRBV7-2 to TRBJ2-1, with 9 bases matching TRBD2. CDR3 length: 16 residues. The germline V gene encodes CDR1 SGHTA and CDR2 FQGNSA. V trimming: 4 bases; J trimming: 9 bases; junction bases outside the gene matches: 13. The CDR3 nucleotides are TGTGCCAGCAGCTCCCTTCCAGCGGGGGGTGGCGCTGAGCAGTTCTTC. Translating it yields CASSSLPAGGGAEQFF.

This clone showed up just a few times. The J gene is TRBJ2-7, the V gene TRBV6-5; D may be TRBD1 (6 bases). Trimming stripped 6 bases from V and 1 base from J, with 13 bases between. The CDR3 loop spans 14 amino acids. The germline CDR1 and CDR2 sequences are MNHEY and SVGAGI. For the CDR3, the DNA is TGTGCCAGCAGCAACACAGGGTTGTCCTACGAGCAGTACTTC. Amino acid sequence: CASSNTGLSYEQYF.

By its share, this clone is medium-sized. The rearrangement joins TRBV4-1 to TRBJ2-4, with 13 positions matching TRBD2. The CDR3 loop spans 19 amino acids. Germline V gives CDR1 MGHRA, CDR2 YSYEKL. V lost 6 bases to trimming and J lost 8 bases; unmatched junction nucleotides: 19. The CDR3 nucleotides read TGCGCCAGCAGTCGAAGAGGGGGCGCCGGGACTAGCGGGGCTGACATTCAGTACTTC. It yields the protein CASSRRGGAGTSGADIQYF.

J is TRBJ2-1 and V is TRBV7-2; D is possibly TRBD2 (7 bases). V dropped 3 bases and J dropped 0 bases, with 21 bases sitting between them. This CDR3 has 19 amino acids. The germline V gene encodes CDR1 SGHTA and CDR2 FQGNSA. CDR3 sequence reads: CASSLGGLADLNSYNEQFF. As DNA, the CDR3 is TGTGCCAGCAGCTTGGGGGGGCTAGCGGATCTCAACTCCTACAATGAGCAGTTCTTC. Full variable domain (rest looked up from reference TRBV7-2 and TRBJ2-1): GAGVSQSPSNKVTEKGKDVELRCDPISGHTALYWYRQSLGQGLEFLIYFQGNSAPDKSGLPSDRFSAERTGGSVSTLTIQRTQQEDSAVYLCASSLGGLADLNSYNEQFFGPGTRLTVL.